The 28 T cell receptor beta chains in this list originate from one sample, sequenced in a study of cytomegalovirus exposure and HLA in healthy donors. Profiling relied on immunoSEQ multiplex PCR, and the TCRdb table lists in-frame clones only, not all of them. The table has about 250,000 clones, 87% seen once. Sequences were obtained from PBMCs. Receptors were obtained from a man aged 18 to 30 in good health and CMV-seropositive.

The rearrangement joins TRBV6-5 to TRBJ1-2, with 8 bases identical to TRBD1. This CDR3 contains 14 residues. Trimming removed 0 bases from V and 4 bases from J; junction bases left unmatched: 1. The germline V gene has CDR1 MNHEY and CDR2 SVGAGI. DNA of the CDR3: TGTGCCAGCAGTTACTCGGGACAGGCCTATGGCTACACCTTC. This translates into CASSYSGQAYGYTF.

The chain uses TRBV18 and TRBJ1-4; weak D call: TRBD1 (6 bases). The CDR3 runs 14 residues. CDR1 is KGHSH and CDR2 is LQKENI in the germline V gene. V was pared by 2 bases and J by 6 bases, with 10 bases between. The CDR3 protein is CASSPMGTYEKLFF. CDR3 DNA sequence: TGTGCCAGCTCACCAATGGGGACATATGAAAAACTGTTTTTT.

The CDR3 reads CASSVGSGWVEQFF. The CDR3 nucleotides read TGTGCCAGCAGCGTAGGGTCAGGGTGGGTTGAGCAGTTCTTC. The chain uses TRBV9 and TRBJ2-1, with D tentatively TRBD1 (5 bases). CDR1 is SGDLS, CDR2 YYNGEE, per germline. Trimming stripped 0 bases from V and 9 bases from J, with 13 bases between. CDR3 length: 14 amino acids.

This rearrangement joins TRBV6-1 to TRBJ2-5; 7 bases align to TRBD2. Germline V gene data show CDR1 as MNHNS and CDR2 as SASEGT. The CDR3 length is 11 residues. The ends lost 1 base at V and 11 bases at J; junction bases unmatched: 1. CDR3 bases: TGTGCCAGCAGTGAAGGGACTAGGCAGTACTTC. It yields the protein CASSEGTRQYF.

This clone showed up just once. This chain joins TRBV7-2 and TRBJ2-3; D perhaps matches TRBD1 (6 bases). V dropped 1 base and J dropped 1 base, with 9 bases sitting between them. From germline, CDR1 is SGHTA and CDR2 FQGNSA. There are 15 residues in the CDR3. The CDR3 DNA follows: TGTGCCAGCAGCTTAGGGGGGCAGGGCACAGATACGCAGTATTTT. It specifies CASSLGGQGTDTQYF.

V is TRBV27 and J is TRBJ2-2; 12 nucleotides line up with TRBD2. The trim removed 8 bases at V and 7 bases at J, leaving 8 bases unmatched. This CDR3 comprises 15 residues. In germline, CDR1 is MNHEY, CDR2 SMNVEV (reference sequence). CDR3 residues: CASSLLAGGLGELFF. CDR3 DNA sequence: TGTGCCAGCTCTTTACTAGCGGGAGGCCTCGGGGAGCTGTTTTTT.

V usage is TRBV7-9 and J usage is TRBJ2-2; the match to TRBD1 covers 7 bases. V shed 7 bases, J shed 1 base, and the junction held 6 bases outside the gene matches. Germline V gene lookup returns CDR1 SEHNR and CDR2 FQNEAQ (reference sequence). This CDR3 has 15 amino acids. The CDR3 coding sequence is TGTGCCAGCACTCAGGGGACAGTGAACACCGGGGAGCTGTTTTTT. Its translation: CASTQGTVNTGELFF.

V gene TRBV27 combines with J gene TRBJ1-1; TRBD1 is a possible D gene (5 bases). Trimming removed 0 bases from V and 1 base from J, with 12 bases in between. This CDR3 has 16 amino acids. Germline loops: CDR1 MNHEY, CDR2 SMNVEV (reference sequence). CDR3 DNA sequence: TGTGCCAGCAGTTTATCGATCGGGGCCCCGAACACTGAAGCTTTCTTT. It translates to CASSLSIGAPNTEAFF.

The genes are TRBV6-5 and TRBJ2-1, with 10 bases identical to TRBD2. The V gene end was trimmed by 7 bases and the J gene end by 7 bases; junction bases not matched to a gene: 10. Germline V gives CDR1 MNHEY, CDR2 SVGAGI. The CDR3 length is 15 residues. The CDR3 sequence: CASTSWASGRNEQFF. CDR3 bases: TGTGCCAGCACCTCCTGGGCTAGCGGGAGAAATGAGCAGTTCTTC.

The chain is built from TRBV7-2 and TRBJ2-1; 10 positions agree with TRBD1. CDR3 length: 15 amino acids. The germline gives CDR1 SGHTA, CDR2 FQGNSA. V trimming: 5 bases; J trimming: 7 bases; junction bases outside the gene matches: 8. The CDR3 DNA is TGTGCCAGCAGCCAAAGACAGGGGGCATTGAATGAGCAGTTCTTC. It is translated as CASSQRQGALNEQFF.

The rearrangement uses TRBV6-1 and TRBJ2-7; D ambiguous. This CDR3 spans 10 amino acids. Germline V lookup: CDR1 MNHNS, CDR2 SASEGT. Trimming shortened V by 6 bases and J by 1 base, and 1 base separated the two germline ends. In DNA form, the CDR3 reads TGTGCCAGCAGATCCTACGAGCAGTACTTC. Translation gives CASRSYEQYF.

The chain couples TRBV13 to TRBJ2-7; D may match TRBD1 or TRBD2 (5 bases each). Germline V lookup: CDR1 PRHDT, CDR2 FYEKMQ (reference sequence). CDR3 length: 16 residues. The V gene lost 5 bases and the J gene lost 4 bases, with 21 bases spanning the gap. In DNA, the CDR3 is TGTGCCAGCAGCACCCGCGGAGGCAGGGAATTGTACGAGCAGTACTTC. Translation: CASSTRGGRELYEQYF.

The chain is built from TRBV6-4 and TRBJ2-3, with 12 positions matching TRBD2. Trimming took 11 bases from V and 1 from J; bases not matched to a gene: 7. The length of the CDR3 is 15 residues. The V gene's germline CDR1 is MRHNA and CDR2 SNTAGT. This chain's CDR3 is CACSRTSGGTDTQYF. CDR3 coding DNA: TGTGCCTGCTCGAGGACTAGCGGGGGCACAGATACGCAGTATTTT.

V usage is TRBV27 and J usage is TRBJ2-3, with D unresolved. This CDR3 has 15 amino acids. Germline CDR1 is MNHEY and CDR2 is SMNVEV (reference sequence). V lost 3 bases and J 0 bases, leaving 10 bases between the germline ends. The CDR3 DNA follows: TGTGCCAGCAGTTTCGGTTACCAGAGCACAGATACGCAGTATTTT. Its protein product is CASSFGYQSTDTQYF.

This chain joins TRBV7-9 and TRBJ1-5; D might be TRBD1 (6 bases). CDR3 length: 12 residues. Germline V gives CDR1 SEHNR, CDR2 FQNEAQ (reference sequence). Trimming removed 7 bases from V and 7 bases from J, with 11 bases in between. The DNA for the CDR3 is TGTGCCAGCAACCTGGACAGCCAGCCCCAGCATTTT. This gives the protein CASNLDSQPQHF.

The CDR3 DNA follows: TGTGCCAGCAGCCGAAGGGATGTAGCCAAAAACATTCAGTACTTC. Protein product: CASSRRDVAKNIQYF. This chain joins TRBV7-6 and TRBJ2-4, with D uncertain. Trimming removed 5 bases at V and 0 bases at J, with 11 bases between. The germline gives CDR1 SGHVS, CDR2 FNYEAQ. This CDR3 contains 15 residues.

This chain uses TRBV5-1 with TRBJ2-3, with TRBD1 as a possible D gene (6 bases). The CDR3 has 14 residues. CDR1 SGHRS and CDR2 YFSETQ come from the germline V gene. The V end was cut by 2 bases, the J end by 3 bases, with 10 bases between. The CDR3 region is CASSLGGVTDTQYF. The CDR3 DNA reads TGCGCCAGCAGCTTAGGGGGAGTGACAGATACGCAGTATTTT.

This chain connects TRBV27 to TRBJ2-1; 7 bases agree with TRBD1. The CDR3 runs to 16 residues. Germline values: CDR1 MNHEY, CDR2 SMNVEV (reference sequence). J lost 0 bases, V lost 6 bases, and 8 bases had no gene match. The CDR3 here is CASSWTGFSSYNEQFF. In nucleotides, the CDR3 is TGTGCCAGCAGCTGGACAGGCTTCAGCTCCTACAATGAGCAGTTCTTC.

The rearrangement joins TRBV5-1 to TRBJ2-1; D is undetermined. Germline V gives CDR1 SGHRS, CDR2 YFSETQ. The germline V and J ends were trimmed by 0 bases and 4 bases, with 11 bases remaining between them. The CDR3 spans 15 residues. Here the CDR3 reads CASSLAETRYNEQFF. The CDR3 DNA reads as TGCGCCAGCAGCTTGGCCGAGACGCGGTACAATGAGCAGTTCTTC. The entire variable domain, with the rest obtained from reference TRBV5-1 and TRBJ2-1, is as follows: KAGVTQTPRYLIKTRGQQVTLSCSPISGHRSVSWYQQTPGQGLQFLFEYFSETQRNKGNFPGRFSGRQFSNSRSEMNVSTLELGDSALYLCASSLAETRYNEQFFGPGTRLTVL.

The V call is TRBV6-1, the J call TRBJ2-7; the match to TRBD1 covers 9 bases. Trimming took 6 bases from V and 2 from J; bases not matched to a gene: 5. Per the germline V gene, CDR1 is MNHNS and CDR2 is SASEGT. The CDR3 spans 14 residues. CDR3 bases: TGTGCCAGCAGACCGGGACAGGGACCCTACGAGCAGTACTTC. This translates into CASRPGQGPYEQYF.

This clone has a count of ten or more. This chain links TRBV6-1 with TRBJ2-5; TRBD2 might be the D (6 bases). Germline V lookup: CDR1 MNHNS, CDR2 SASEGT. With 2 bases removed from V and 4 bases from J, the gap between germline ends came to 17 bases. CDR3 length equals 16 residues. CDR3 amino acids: CASSEWIGRGRETQYF. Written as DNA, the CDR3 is TGTGCCAGCAGTGAATGGATCGGGAGAGGCAGAGAGACCCAGTACTTC.

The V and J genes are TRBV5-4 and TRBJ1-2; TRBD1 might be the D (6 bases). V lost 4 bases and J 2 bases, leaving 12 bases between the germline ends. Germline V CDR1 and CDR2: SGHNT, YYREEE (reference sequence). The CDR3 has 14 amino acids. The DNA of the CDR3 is TGTGCCAGCAGCCCAGGGGCGGTGAACTATGGCTACACCTTC. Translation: CASSPGAVNYGYTF.

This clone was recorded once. The CDR3 sequence is CSVVPDAGRSYEQYF. The CDR3 DNA follows: TGCAGCGTCGTCCCCGATGCCGGGAGGTCCTACGAGCAGTACTTC. The chain couples TRBV29-1 to TRBJ2-7, with 7 bases aligning to TRBD2. The CDR3 has 15 residues. Germline loops: CDR1 SQVTM, CDR2 ANQGSEA. J gave up 1 base and V 6 bases, and 12 bases lay outside the gene matches.

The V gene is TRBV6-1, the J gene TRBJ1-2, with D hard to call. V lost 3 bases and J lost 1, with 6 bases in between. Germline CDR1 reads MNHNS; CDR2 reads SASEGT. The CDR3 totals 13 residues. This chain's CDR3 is CASSENLNYGYTF. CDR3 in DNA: TGTGCCAGCAGTGAGAATCTTAACTATGGCTACACCTTC.

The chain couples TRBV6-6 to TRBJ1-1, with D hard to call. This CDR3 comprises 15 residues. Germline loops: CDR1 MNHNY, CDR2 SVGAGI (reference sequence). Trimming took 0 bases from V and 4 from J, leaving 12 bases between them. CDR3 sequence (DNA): TGTGCCAGCAGTTACTCGACGGGAAGGGTCACTGAAGCTTTCTTT. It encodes CASSYSTGRVTEAFF.

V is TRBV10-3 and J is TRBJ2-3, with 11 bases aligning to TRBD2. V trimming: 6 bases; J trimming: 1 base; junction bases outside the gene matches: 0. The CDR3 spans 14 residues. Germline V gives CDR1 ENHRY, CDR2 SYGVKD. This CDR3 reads CAIRTSGGTDTQYF. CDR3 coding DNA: TGTGCCATCAGGACTAGCGGGGGCACAGATACGCAGTATTTT.

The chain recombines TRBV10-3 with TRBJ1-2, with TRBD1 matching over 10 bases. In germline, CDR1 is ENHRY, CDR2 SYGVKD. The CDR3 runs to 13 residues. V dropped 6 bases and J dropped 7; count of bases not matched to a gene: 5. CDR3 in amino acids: CAIRGGTGVGYTF. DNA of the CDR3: TGTGCCATCAGGGGAGGGACAGGGGTTGGCTACACCTTC.

The CDR3 is CATSRDRGANTEAFF. The CDR3 DNA follows: TGTGCCACCAGCAGAGATAGGGGGGCGAACACTGAAGCTTTCTTT. The rearrangement uses TRBV15 and TRBJ1-1; D perhaps matches TRBD1 (6 bases). CDR1 LNHNV and CDR2 YYDKDF come from the germline V gene (reference sequence). The length of the CDR3 is 15 residues. The germline V and J ends were trimmed by 0 bases and 1 base, with 9 bases remaining between them.